Included here is one TCR beta chain sequence, with context. Its specificity is not known. Primers included in the PCR were 60 Vbeta and 13 Jbeta primers. The method was immunoSEQ multiplex PCR; TCRdb's version includes in-frame clones alone and lacks a portion of them. The sample yields over 150,000 clones, roughly 79% seen once. These data belong to a study of cytomegalovirus exposure and HLA in healthy donors. About the research overall: In a previous analysis, about 100 million unique TCR beta sequences were found from 150 million to 200 million T cells.

The CDR3 consists of 12 residues. Trimming pared 2 bases from V and 10 bases from J, leaving 14 bases between. CDR1 GTSNPN and CDR2 SVGIG come from the germline V gene (reference sequence). General observations from the study: In a later analysis, V- and J-gene trimming of beta chains associated with a DCLRE1C missense variant, replicated independently. Cytomegalovirus status was reportedly diagnosed by the classifier with high specificity and sensitivity. Investigators reported around 150 TCR beta chains as tied to cytomegalovirus.

The receptor comes from a woman aged 45 to 65 in good health and CMV-seronegative. The chain links TRBV30 to TRBJ1-1; a weak D match, TRBD1 (5 bases). The sample consisted of PBMCs. The CDR3 spells CAWSPFGGAAFF. CDR3 sequence (DNA): TGTGCCTGGAGTCCTTTCGGAGGGGCAGCTTTCTTT.